The clone carrying this TCR beta chain was observed at least ten times. The data were obtained in a study of T cells after yellow fever vaccination. This CDR3 is 16 amino acids long. The germline gives CDR1 SGHTA, CDR2 FQGTGA. V was clipped by 1 base and J by 5 bases; unmatched bases: 8. TCRdb called the 5' RACE reads again in MiXCR, with one record for every CDR3 protein. The data show approximately 140,000 distinct CDR3 sequences, less than 9.5% seen once. This TCR came from a man aged 30-40 years who received the YFV17D yellow fever vaccine. Sample: CD4+ T cells sorted from PBMCs, taken 5 days after the yellow fever booster vaccination. The chain links TRBV7-3 to TRBJ2-1; TRBD2 agrees at 7 bases. CDR3 sequence (DNA): TGTGCCAGCAGCTTAAACCCCGGGACTATCAACAATGAGCAGTTCTTC. It specifies CASSLNPGTINNEQFF.